The 9 T cell receptor beta chains below come from one sample, sequenced in a study of T-cell memory formation after mild COVID-19. TCRdb reprocessed the 5' RACE reads via MiXCR and lists one record per CDR3 protein. The repertoire consists of about 210,000 distinct CDR3 sequences, with roughly a tenth occurring once and the leading ten covering around 2.9%. Source material: PBMCs or a T cell subset sorted from them (not recorded which). The origin of the receptors is a man in his late teens or twenties who had mild COVID-19 (a few samples of this study predate the infection). Cell type and time point are not known.

This clonotype was seen repeatedly, ten times or more. The chain employs TRBV5-1 and TRBJ2-3, with D perhaps matching TRBD2 (5 bases). CDR1 is SGHRS, CDR2 YFSETQ, per germline. The CDR3 is made up of 11 amino acids. V dropped 8 bases and J dropped 6 bases, with 10 bases sitting between them. CDR3 sequence: CASQSGDTQYF. CDR3 DNA sequence: TGCGCCAGTCAATCGGGGGATACGCAGTATTTT.

The V call is TRBV4-3, the J call TRBJ1-5, with D hard to call. Trimming stripped 0 bases from V and 3 bases from J, with 9 bases between. This CDR3 comprises 15 residues. Germline assignment: CDR1 LGHNA and CDR2 YSLEER. CDR3 amino acids: CASSQDRLINQPQHF. For the CDR3, the DNA is TGCGCCAGCAGCCAAGATAGACTGATCAATCAGCCCCAGCATTTT.

The chain links TRBV7-9 to TRBJ1-1; D remains ambiguous. This CDR3 region has 16 residues. The V end lost 3 bases, the J end lost 0 bases, and 14 bases lay between the germline ends. The V gene's germline CDR1 is SEHNR and CDR2 FQNEAQ (reference sequence). In nucleotides, the CDR3 is TGTGCCAGCAGCTTGGTAGGTGTCGGAATGAACACTGAAGCTTTCTTT. The encoded protein is CASSLVGVGMNTEAFF.

The genes are TRBV18 and TRBJ2-5; the D call may be TRBD1 or TRBD2 (5 bases each). This CDR3 contains 18 residues. Per germline, CDR1 KGHSH and CDR2 LQKENI. V was shortened by 2 bases and J by 3 bases, with 22 bases between the two germline ends. In DNA form, the CDR3 reads TGTGCCAGCTCACCAACCGAGGGATATTTAGGGGCAGAAGAGACCCAGTACTTC. Amino acid sequence: CASSPTEGYLGAEETQYF.

At least ten counts were recorded for this clonotype. This chain links TRBV6-2 or TRBV6-3 with TRBJ1-5; TRBD1 is a possible D gene (5 bases). CDR3 length equals 14 residues. The germline V gene encodes CDR1 MNHEY and CDR2 SVGEGT. The V gene lost 8 bases and the J gene lost 3 bases, with 14 bases spanning the gap. The CDR3 region is CASRRDGNNQPQHF. In DNA, the CDR3 is TGTGCCAGCCGGCGGGACGGGAACAATCAGCCCCAGCATTTT.

V and J are TRBV7-2 and TRBJ2-7, with 7 bases fitting TRBD1. Per the germline V gene, CDR1 is SGHTA and CDR2 is FQGNSA. The CDR3 spans 14 residues. The J segment lost 3 bases and the V segment lost 5 bases, leaving 7 bases of the junction unmatched. CDR3 protein: CASSVGTVYYEQYF. The CDR3 DNA reads TGTGCCAGCAGCGTCGGGACAGTATACTACGAGCAGTACTTC.

V is TRBV18 and J is TRBJ1-1; 11 bases match TRBD1. CDR3 length: 16 residues. The germline gives CDR1 KGHSH, CDR2 LQKENI. V lost 2 bases to trimming and J lost 0 bases; unmatched junction nucleotides: 2. CDR3 sequence (DNA): TGTGCCAGCTCACCAGGACAGGGGGCATTGAACACTGAAGCTTTCTTT. Protein: CASSPGQGALNTEAFF.

The chain combines TRBV11-2 with TRBJ2-7, with 8 bases that match TRBD1. CDR3 length equals 15 residues. V shed 3 bases and J 4 bases; nucleotides not matched to a gene: 8. The germline V gene has CDR1 SGHAT and CDR2 FQNNGV. CDR3 nucleotide sequence: TGTGCCAGCAGCTTTGGGATTACAGGGGGTTACGAGCAGTACGTC. Amino acids: CASSFGITGGYEQYV.

This clonotype was observed many times. The rearrangement links TRBV7-9 to TRBJ1-2; D perhaps matches TRBD1 (5 bases). Germline values: CDR1 SEHNR, CDR2 FQNEAQ (reference sequence). The length of the CDR3 is 14 residues. V was trimmed by 3 bases and J by 6 bases, leaving 14 bases between them. The CDR3 reads CASSFGEGLDGYTF. DNA of the CDR3: TGTGCCAGCAGCTTTGGTGAGGGACTGGATGGCTACACCTTC.